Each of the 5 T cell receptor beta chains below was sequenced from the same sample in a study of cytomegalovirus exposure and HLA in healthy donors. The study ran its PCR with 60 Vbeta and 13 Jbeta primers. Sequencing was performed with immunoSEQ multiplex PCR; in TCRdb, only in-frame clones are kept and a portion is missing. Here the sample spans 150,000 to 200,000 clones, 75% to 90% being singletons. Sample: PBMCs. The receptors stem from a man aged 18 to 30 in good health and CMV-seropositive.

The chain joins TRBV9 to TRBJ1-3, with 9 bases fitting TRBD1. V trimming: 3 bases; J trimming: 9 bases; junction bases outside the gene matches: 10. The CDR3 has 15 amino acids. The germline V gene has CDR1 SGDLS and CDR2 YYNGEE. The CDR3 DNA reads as TGTGCCAGCAGCGGGACGGGACAGGGTTTCGGCACCATATATTTT. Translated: CASSGTGQGFGTIYF.

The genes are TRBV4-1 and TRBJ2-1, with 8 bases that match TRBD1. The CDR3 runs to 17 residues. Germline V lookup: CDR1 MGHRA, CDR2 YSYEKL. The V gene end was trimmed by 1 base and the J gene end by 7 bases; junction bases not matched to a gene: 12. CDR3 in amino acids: CASSQVPGGDSGNEQFF. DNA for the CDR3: TGCGCCAGCAGCCAAGTTCCAGGGGGCGATTCGGGAAATGAGCAGTTCTTC.

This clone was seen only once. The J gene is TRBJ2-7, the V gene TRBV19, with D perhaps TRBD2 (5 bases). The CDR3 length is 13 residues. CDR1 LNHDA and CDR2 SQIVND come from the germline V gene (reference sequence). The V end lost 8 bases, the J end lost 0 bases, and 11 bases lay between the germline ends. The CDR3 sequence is CASEADGSYEQYF. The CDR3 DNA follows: TGTGCCAGTGAAGCGGACGGCTCCTACGAGCAGTACTTC.

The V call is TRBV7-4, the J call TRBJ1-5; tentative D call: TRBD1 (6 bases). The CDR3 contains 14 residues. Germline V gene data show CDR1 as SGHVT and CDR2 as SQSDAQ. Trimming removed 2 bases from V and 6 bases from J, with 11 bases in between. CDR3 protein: CASSLSGRGQPQHF. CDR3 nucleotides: TGTGCCAGCAGCTTATCTGGCAGGGGTCAGCCCCAGCATTTT.

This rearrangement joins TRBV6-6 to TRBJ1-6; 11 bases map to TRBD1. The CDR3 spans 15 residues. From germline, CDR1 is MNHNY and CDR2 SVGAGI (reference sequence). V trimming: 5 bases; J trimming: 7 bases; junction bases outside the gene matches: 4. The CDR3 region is CASSRTGGGNSPLHF. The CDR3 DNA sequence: TGTGCCAGCAGTAGGACAGGGGGCGGAAATTCACCCCTCCACTTT.